This T cell receptor (beta chain) originates from a study of Ad26.COV2.S vaccination and SARS-CoV-2 variants. The protocol was immunoSEQ multiplex PCR, while the TCRdb copy is restricted to in-frame clones and leaves out a portion. Of about 400,000 clones detected, 70% to 90% appear once; the ten largest clones hold around 1.9%. This clone turned up a few times. The CDR3 runs 11 residues. Germline V gene lookup returns CDR1 PRHDT and CDR2 FYEKMQ (reference sequence). V gave up 5 bases and J gave up 0 bases, with 2 bases separating them. Indicated treatment: roughly 19 received Ad26.COV2.S at low or high dose, single or two shots; about 5 received placebo; per-sample allocation not given. Collection of samples fell on day 63 after the first vaccine or placebo injection. An Ad26 vector that expressed Wuhan-strain SARS-CoV-2 spike constituted the vaccine.

This clonotype was sampled from a person between 18 and 65 years old who received the Ad26.COV2.S COVID-19 vaccine or a placebo. This specimen was peripheral blood, taken in a trial of Ad26.COV2.S vaccine versus placebo. This chain links TRBV13 with TRBJ2-7; D uncertain. CDR3 sequence reads: CASSISYEQYF. CDR3 nucleotide sequence: TGTGCCAGCAGCATCTCCTACGAGCAGTACTTC.